What follows are 14 T cell receptor beta chains derived from one specimen sequenced in a study of shared T cell receptors in the human thymus. The table came from immunoSEQ multiplex PCR; TCRdb's copy has only in-frame clones and leaves some out. Among hundreds of thousands of clones, around 89% were seen once, and the ten largest hold around 0.0099%. These same records also appear under a second study, on human thymus T cells.

The source material was thymocytes. Receptors were obtained from a boy under three years old with a congenital heart defect.

The V call is TRBV13, the J call TRBJ2-5, with TRBD2 identical over 11 bases. CDR3 size: 16 residues. CDR1 is PRHDT, CDR2 FYEKMQ, per germline (reference sequence). V was pared by 4 bases and J by 4 bases, with 8 bases of the junction left unmatched. The DNA for the CDR3 is TGTGCCAGCAGCTCCCTACTAGCGGGAGCACCAGAGACCCAGTACTTC. Its protein product is CASSSLLAGAPETQYF.

The genes are TRBV6-5 and TRBJ2-4; D is unclear. Germline values: CDR1 MNHEY, CDR2 SVGAGI. V lost 7 bases to trimming and J lost 2 bases, with 9 bases between them. The CDR3 has 13 amino acids. In nucleotides, the CDR3 is TGTGCCAGCAATGCCGAGTCCAAAAACATTCAGTACTTC. Amino acids: CASNAESKNIQYF.

The V and J genes are TRBV11-2 and TRBJ2-1; 12 bases align to TRBD2. Germline V gene lookup returns CDR1 SGHAT and CDR2 FQNNGV. With 1 base clipped from V and 5 bases from J, the junction kept 3 bases outside the gene matches. This CDR3 region has 16 residues. The DNA of the CDR3 is TGTGCCAGCAGCTTAGGGACTAGCGGGAAACACAATGAGCAGTTCTTC. Protein: CASSLGTSGKHNEQFF.

The chain couples TRBV7-2 to TRBJ1-5; D not resolved. The V end lost 1 base, the J end lost 0 bases, and 10 bases lay between the germline ends. The CDR3 sequence is 16 residues long. Germline CDR1 reads SGHTA; CDR2 reads FQGNSA. The CDR3 DNA sequence: TGTGCCAGCAGCTTAGACTTCGTCGTTAGCAATCAGCCCCAGCATTTT. Residues: CASSLDFVVSNQPQHF.

The rearrangement links TRBV7-9 to TRBJ2-3, with D perhaps TRBD2 (6 bases). Germline lookup yields CDR1 SEHNR and CDR2 FQNEAQ (reference sequence). Deletions cut 5 bases from V and 2 bases from J, with 14 bases between. This CDR3 has 15 residues. CDR3 bases: TGTGCCAGCAGCCGACTAGGGAGACACACAGATACGCAGTATTTT. Translated, it gives CASSRLGRHTDTQYF.

The chain uses TRBV2 and TRBJ1-1; 7 positions agree with TRBD1. Per the germline V gene, CDR1 is SNHLY and CDR2 is FYNNEI. The CDR3 consists of 20 residues. V was clipped by 5 bases and J by 0 bases; unmatched bases: 21. This CDR3 is CASSSGMEGATATMNTEAFF. CDR3 sequence (DNA): TGTGCCAGCAGTTCCGGGATGGAGGGGGCTACAGCCACGATGAACACTGAAGCTTTCTTT. Drawing the rest from reference TRBV2 and TRBJ1-1, the complete variable domain is EPEVTQTPSHQVTQMGQEVILRCVPISNHLYFYWYRQILGQKVEFLVSFYNNEISEKSEIFDDQFSVERPDGSNFTLKIRSTKLEDSAMYFCASSSGMEGATATMNTEAFFGQGTRLTVV.

V gene TRBV28 combines with J gene TRBJ1-4; tentative D call: TRBD1 (5 bases). CDR1 MDHEN and CDR2 SYDVKM come from the germline V gene. This CDR3 region has 15 residues. Trimming shortened V by 5 bases and J by 8 bases, and 18 bases separated the two germline ends. The DNA of the CDR3 is TGTGCCAGCAGTGCCTGGGGGACGGGGGGGGAAAAACTGTTTTTT. Protein product: CASSAWGTGGEKLFF.

This clone was seen only once. The chain employs TRBV15 and TRBJ2-5; D is possibly TRBD1 (6 bases). Germline CDR1 and CDR2: LNHNV and YYDKDF (reference sequence). Between the trimmed V and J ends, which lost 1 base and 7 bases, there was a span of 22 bases. The CDR3 has 17 amino acids. Here the CDR3 reads CATSRGTLTGPPRTQYF. CDR3 in DNA: TGTGCCACCAGCAGAGGAACCTTAACAGGGCCCCCTAGGACCCAGTACTTC.

V and J are TRBV28 and TRBJ2-7, with TRBD2 matching over 15 bases. Germline V lookup: CDR1 MDHEN, CDR2 SYDVKM. V lost 5 bases to trimming and J lost 6 bases; unmatched junction nucleotides: 5. CDR3 length equals 15 residues. This CDR3 reads CASSPGTSGRFEQYF. CDR3 in DNA: TGTGCCAGCAGTCCAGGGACTAGCGGGAGGTTCGAGCAGTACTTC.

V is TRBV11-3 and J is TRBJ2-1; possible D gene TRBD2, 5 bases. Trimming cost V 5 bases and J 7 bases, with 12 bases left between them. CDR1 and CDR2 from the germline V gene are SGHNT and YENEEA. CDR3 size: 13 residues. CDR3 in amino acids: CASSERTGNEQFF. In DNA, the CDR3 is TGTGCCAGCAGCGAAAGGACGGGAAATGAGCAGTTCTTC.

The chain joins TRBV2 to TRBJ2-1; maybe TRBD2 (6 bases). In germline, CDR1 is SNHLY, CDR2 FYNNEI. The CDR3 spans 14 residues. The ends were cut back, 8 bases at V and 9 bases at J, with 20 bases in the middle. CDR3 bases: TGTGCCAGCCCGTCGGGGCGGGGAGAGGGTGAGCAGTTCTTC. As protein: CASPSGRGEGEQFF. Together with reference TRBV2 and TRBJ2-1, the CDR3 gives the full variable domain: EPEVTQTPSHQVTQMGQEVILRCVPISNHLYFYWYRQILGQKVEFLVSFYNNEISEKSEIFDDQFSVERPDGSNFTLKIRSTKLEDSAMYFCASPSGRGEGEQFFGPGTRLTVL.

V gene TRBV27 combines with J gene TRBJ2-7; 7 nucleotides agree with TRBD1. Trimming at V came to 7 bases and at J to 0 bases, leaving 12 bases not matched to a gene. Per the germline V gene, CDR1 is MNHEY and CDR2 is SMNVEV (reference sequence). The length of the CDR3 is 16 residues. The CDR3 DNA reads TGTGCCAGCAAGGCCCAGGACAGGCCGAGCTCCTACGAGCAGTACTTC. The encoded protein is CASKAQDRPSSYEQYF.

This clone was recorded only once. The rearrangement uses TRBV6-5 and TRBJ2-3, with 7 positions matching TRBD2. With V trimmed by 9 bases and J by 5 bases, 14 bases remained unmatched. The CDR3 is made up of 15 amino acids. Germline CDR1 reads MNHEY; CDR2 reads SVGAGI. In DNA form, the CDR3 reads TGTGCCAGTAGAGTCAGACGGGGGGTACGAGATACGCAGTATTTT. Its protein is CASRVRRGVRDTQYF.

The V gene is TRBV14, the J gene TRBJ1-2; D perhaps matches TRBD1 (5 bases). The V end was cut by 0 bases, the J end by 8 bases, with 10 bases between. From germline, CDR1 is SGHDN and CDR2 FVKESK. This CDR3 spans 13 amino acids. The CDR3 sequence: CASSQDMRGGYTF. The CDR3 DNA sequence: TGTGCCAGCAGCCAAGATATGCGGGGGGGCTACACCTTC.